This passage covers 10 T cell receptor beta chains from one sample sequenced in a study of T cell clonality in common variable immunodeficiency. General study results and limits: Fewer deletions and N-nucleotide insertions were reportedly seen in common variable immunodeficiency TCR beta sequences.

Their recognized antigens are unknown. The repertoire was sequenced with immunoSEQ multiplex PCR; TCRdb's copy has only in-frame clones and lacks some. The sample holds about 26,000 clones, and no clone turns up only once. The sequenced sample consisted of peripheral blood mononuclear cells. Every receptor here comes from a human donor with common variable immunodeficiency.

This clone was observed at least ten times. From the germline J gene comes the end of the CDR3, since the read stops 3 residues before it. The rearrangement links TRBV18 to TRBJ1-3; D possibly corresponds to TRBD1 (6 bases). Looked up from germline, CDR1 is KGHSH and CDR2 is LQKENI. CDR3 length: 13 amino acids. The CDR3 bases that were read are TGTGCCAGCTCACCTGGGACATTTGACCCC. It translates to CASSPGTFDP. The whole CDR3 is CASSPGTFDPIYF.

This clone was seen ten or more times. The CDR3 sequence is CSAVSGGAKNIQYF. CDR3 bases read: TGCAGTGCTGTTAGCGGGGGGGCCAAAAACATT. The chain is built from TRBV20-1 and TRBJ2-4, with 10 bases lining up with TRBD2. Sequencing ends 3 residues short of the CDR3 end; the germline J gene provides the rest. The germline V gene has CDR1 DFQATT and CDR2 SNEGSKA (reference sequence). V gave up 5 bases and J gave up 1 base; unmatched junction bases: 2. The CDR3 runs to 14 residues.

This clone has a count of ten or more. The sequenced fragment ends 3 residues before the CDR3 boundary, so the rest is inferred from the germline J gene. The chain joins TRBV7-8 to TRBJ2-3; TRBD1 aligns across 9 bases. CDR1 is SGHVS and CDR2 is FQNEAQ in the germline V gene. V trimming: 4 bases; J trimming: 2 bases; junction bases outside the gene matches: 10. This CDR3 spans 17 amino acids. Here the CDR3 reads CASSYRPGQGFTDTQYF. CDR3 DNA, as far as it was read: TGTGCCAGCAGCTACCGGCCGGGACAGGGCTTCACAGATACG.

Ten or more counts support this clone. The read falls 3 residues short of the CDR3 end, and the missing part is taken from the germline J gene. The V call is TRBV3-1 (or the pseudogene TRBV3-2), the J call TRBJ2-7, with a weak D call TRBD1 (5 bases). Germline CDR1 reads LGHDT; CDR2 reads YNNKEL (reference sequence). The CDR3 extends over 16 amino acids. V lost 4 bases and J lost 2, with 18 bases in between. The DNA read from the CDR3 is TGTGCCAGCAGCCGGCCCCCGTCGACAGCGACCTACGAG. Residues: CASSRPPSTATYE. The whole CDR3 is CASSRPPSTATYEQYF.

By sample fraction, this clone is medium-sized (0.01 to 0.1%). The DNA ends 3 residues before the CDR3 does, and the rest of the CDR3 is filled in from the germline J gene. The V and J genes are TRBV24-1 and TRBJ2-7, with TRBD2 matching over 8 bases. Trimming took 3 bases from V and 1 from J; bases not matched to a gene: 4. Per germline, CDR1 KGHDR and CDR2 SFDVKD. The CDR3 has 15 residues. The covered CDR3 bases are TGTGCCACCAGTGATCCCTCTAGCGGGTCCTACGAG. Translation gives CATSDPSSGSYE. The full-length CDR3 reads as CATSDPSSGSYEQYF.

This clone was seen more than once but under ten times. The sequence runs out 3 residues before the end of the CDR3; the remainder is reconstructed from the germline J gene. The rearrangement links TRBV11-2 to TRBJ2-3, with D uncertain. V shed 1 base and J shed 1 base, with 9 bases lying between them. The CDR3 has 15 residues. The germline gives CDR1 SGHAT, CDR2 FQNNGV. The sequenced part of the CDR3 DNA is TGTGCCAGCAGCTTAGGGAGCGCCCGCACAGATACG. Translation: CASSLGSARTDT. The full CDR3 protein reads CASSLGSARTDTQYF.

In its sample, this clone is medium-sized. The read is 3 residues too short to cover the CDR3 end, so that end is filled in from the germline J gene. The genes are TRBV20-1 and TRBJ2-5; 7 nucleotides match TRBD1. V trimming: 3 bases; J trimming: 4 bases; junction bases outside the gene matches: 5. Germline V gene sequence: CDR1 DFQATT, CDR2 SNEGSKA (reference sequence). The CDR3 loop spans 13 amino acids. The covered CDR3 bases are TGCAGTGCTAGGAAGACAGGGCCAGAGACC. It is translated as CSARKTGPET. The whole CDR3 reads CSARKTGPETQYF.

This clone was seen only a few times. The CDR3 goes on 3 residues after the read ends, and that part is filled in from the germline J gene. V is TRBV5-4 and J is TRBJ2-7, with D possibly matching TRBD1 (6 bases). CDR3 length: 13 residues. Germline lookup yields CDR1 SGHNT and CDR2 YYREEE (reference sequence). The ends were cut back, 3 bases at V and 6 bases at J, with 13 bases in the middle. The CDR3 is CASSSRGPGEQYF. The sequenced part of the CDR3 DNA is TGTGCCAGCAGCTCCAGGGGCCCCGGCGAG.

This clone has at least ten counts. The read ends 3 residues before the CDR3 terminus; that terminus is restored from the germline J gene. The V gene is TRBV5-1, the J gene TRBJ1-4; D unclear. The CDR3 covers 13 residues. Trimming pared 2 bases from V and 7 bases from J, leaving 9 bases between. CDR1 and CDR2 (germline): SGHRS, YFSETQ. The CDR3 here is CASSFSPGEKLFF. The part of the CDR3 DNA that was read is TGCGCCAGCAGCTTTAGCCCCGGTGAAAAA.

This clone has only a few counts. Read data end 3 residues before the CDR3 end; the end is taken from the germline J gene. V usage is TRBV2 and J usage is TRBJ2-3; 9 nucleotides align to TRBD2. From germline, CDR1 is SNHLY and CDR2 FYNNEI. The CDR3 has 15 amino acids. With 4 bases clipped from V and 1 base from J, the junction kept 3 bases outside the gene matches. The CDR3 DNA, read in part, is TGTGCCAGCAGTGGGACTAGCGTACGCACAGATACG. This sequence encodes CASSGTSVRTDT. In full, the CDR3 is CASSGTSVRTDTQYF.